This T cell receptor (beta chain) was recovered during a study of cytotoxic CD8 clonotypes in ibrutinib-treated CLL. About the study: Patients attained around 25 partial and 2 complete responses; at median approximately 64 months, 14 remained remitted while 12 progressed.

Germline V gives CDR1 SGHRS, CDR2 YFSETQ. The CDR3 consists of 14 residues. Trimming at V came to 0 bases and at J to 3 bases, leaving 2 bases not matched to a gene. Whole-study results and caveats: On treatment, the uncommon public clonotypes contracted or remained stable. Clonality increased at ibrutinib response, then returned toward baseline at progression.

Assay: immunoSEQ multiplex PCR; the TCRdb copy retains only in-frame clones and omits some. The profile shows about 45,000 clones, 65% of them singletons. Concerning this clone: Its cognate antigen is unknown.

The chain combines TRBV5-1 with TRBJ2-7; 8 bases line up with TRBD2. This material consisted of PBMCs, taken after 24 months of ibrutinib treatment. The clonotype comes from a human donor with chronic lymphocytic leukemia. The CDR3 protein is CASSLGGGSYEQYF. Here the CDR3 DNA reads TGCGCCAGCAGCTTGGGCGGGGGGAGCTACGAGCAGTACTTC.